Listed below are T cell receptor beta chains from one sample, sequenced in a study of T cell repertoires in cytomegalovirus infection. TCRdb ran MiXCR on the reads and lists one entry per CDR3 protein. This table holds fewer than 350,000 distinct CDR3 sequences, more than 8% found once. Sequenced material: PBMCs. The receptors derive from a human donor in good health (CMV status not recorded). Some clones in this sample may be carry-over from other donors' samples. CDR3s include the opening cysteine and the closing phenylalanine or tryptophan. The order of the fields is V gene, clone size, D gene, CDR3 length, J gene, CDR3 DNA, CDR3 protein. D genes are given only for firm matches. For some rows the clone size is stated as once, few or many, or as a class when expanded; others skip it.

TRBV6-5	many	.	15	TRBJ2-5	TGTGCCAGCAGTTGGGCAGGGTCCACCCAAGAGACCCAGTACTTC	CASSWAGSTQETQYF
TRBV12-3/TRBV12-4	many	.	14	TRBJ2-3	TGTGCCAGCAGTCCGCGGACAGCAACAGATACGCAGTATTTT	CASSPRTATDTQYF
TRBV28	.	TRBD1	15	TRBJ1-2	TGTGCCAGCAGTCCAGGGACAGACCTAAACTATGGCTACACCTTC	CASSPGTDLNYGYTF
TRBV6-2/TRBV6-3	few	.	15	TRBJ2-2	TGTGCCAGCAGCTACCTAGGGGGAGTGTCCGGGGAGCTGTTTTTT	CASSYLGGVSGELFF
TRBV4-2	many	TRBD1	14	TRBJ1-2	TGTGCCAGCAGCCCCCAGACAGGGAGGAATGGCTACACCTTC	CASSPQTGRNGYTF
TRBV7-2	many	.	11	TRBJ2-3	TGTGCCGGCCGGAGGGGAGATACGCAGTATTTT	CAGRRGDTQYF
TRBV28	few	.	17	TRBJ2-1	TGTGCCAGCAGTTTTTTGGTCGATTATTTGGGAGGCAATGAGCAGTTCTTC	CASSFLVDYLGGNEQFF
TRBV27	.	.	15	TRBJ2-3	TGTGCCAGCACTCGGCAGGGGTTCAACACAGATACGCAGTATTTT	CASTRQGFNTDTQYF
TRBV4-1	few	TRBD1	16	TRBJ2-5	TGCGCCAGCAGCCAAGGGCACAGGGGTTACCAAGAGACCCAGTACTTC	CASSQGHRGYQETQYF
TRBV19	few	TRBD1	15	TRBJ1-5	TGTGCCAGTATCGGACAGGGATGGAGCAATCAGCCCCAGCATTTT	CASIGQGWSNQPQHF
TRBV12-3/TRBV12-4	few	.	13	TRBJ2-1	TGTGCCAGCAGTTTTGGCAGATACAATGAGCAGTTCTTC	CASSFGRYNEQFF
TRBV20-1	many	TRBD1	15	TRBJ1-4	TGCAGTGCACCGAAACAGGGGGGATTCAATGAAAAACTGTTTTTT	CSAPKQGGFNEKLFF
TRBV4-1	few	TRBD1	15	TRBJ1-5	TGCGCCAGCAGCCAAGTAGGACAGGGGTATCAGCCCCAGCATTTT	CASSQVGQGYQPQHF
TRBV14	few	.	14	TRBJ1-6	TGTGCCAGCAGCCAGTCAGCATATAATTCACCCCTCCACTTT	CASSQSAYNSPLHF
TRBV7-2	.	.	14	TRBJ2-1	TGTGCCAGCAGCCCAGGGACGGGGGTCAATGAGCAGTTCTTC	CASSPGTGVNEQFF
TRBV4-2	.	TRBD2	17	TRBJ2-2	TGTGCCAGCAGCCAAGATAGGTGGGGGGGGGACACCGGGGAGCTGTTTTTT	CASSQDRWGGDTGELFF
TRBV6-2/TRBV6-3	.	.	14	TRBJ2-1	TGTGCCAGCAGCCCAGGAGGGACCTACAATGAGCAGTTCTTC	CASSPGGTYNEQFF
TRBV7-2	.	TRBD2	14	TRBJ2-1	TGTGCCAGCAGCTTAGGCGGGGGGCGGTATGAGCAGTTCTTC	CASSLGGGRYEQFF
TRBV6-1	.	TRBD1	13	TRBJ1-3	TGTGCCAGCAGGGGACAGGGGGAAACCACCATATATTTT	CASRGQGETTIYF
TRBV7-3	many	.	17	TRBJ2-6	TGTGCCAGCAGCTTGGGACCCTTAAGCTCTGGGGCCAACGTCCTGACTTTC	CASSLGPLSSGANVLTF
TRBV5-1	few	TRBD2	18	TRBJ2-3	TGCGCCAGCAGCCCCCGCCCGGGACTAGCGGGAGATTCAGATACGCAGTATTTT	CASSPRPGLAGDSDTQYF
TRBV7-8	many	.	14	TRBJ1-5	TGTGCCAGCAGCTTAGGGGGGAGGAATCAGCCCCAGCATTTT	CASSLGGRNQPQHF
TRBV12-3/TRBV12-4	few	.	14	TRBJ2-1	TGTGCCAGCAGTTTAAGTAACGCAAACAATGAGCAGTTCTTC	CASSLSNANNEQFF
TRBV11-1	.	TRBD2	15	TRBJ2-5	TGTGCCAGCAGCTCCAGGGTTAGCGGGATAGAGACCCAGTACTTC	CASSSRVSGIETQYF
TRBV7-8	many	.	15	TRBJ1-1	TGTGCCAGCAGCTTAGCTTTTAGAAGTAAGAAAGAAGCTTTCTTT	CASSLAFRSKKEAFF
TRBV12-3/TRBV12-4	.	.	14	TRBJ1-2	TGTGCCAGCAGTTTAGAAATAGGGAGCTATGGCTACACCTTC	CASSLEIGSYGYTF
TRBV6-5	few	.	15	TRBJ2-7	TGTGCCAGCAGACGACAGTTCCTGGTGGACTACGAGCAGTACTTC	CASRRQFLVDYEQYF
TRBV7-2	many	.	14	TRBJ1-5	TGTGCCAGCAGCGCCCGCGGGGACAATCAGCCCCAGCATTTT	CASSARGDNQPQHF
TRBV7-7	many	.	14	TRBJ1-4	TGTGCCAGCAGCTTATCGACGGGAAGTGAAAAACTGTTTTTT	CASSLSTGSEKLFF
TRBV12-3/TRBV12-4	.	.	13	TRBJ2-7	TGTGCCAGCAGTCTAATGGGGGGTTACGAGCAGTACTTC	CASSLMGGYEQYF
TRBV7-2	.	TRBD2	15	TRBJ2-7	TGTGCCAGCAGCCCGTGGACTAGTATGGGGTACGAGCAGTACTTC	CASSPWTSMGYEQYF
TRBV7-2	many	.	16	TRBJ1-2	TGTGCCAGCAGCCAGACAGGCGGCGCAGGGAGCTATGGCTACACCTTC	CASSQTGGAGSYGYTF
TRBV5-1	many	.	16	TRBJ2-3	TGCGCCAGCACCCAAGGCGGGGCCCGCAGCACAGATACGCAGTATTTT	CASTQGGARSTDTQYF
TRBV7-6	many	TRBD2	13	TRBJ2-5	TGTGCCAGCCGACTAGCGGGAGAAGAGACCCAGTACTTC	CASRLAGEETQYF
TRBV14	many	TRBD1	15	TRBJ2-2	TGTGCCAGCAGCTTTCGACAGGGAAGTGCCGGGGAGCTGTTTTTT	CASSFRQGSAGELFF
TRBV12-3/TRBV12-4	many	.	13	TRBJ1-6	TGTGCCAGCAGTTTTTCGCAAGATTCACCCCTCCACTTT	CASSFSQDSPLHF
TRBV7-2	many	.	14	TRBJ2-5	TGTGCCAGCAGCTTGGCGGGAACTAAAGAGACCCAGTACTTC	CASSLAGTKETQYF
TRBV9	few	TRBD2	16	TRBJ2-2	TGTGCCAGCAGCATCGCTAGCGGGGGTGGAACCGGGGAGCTGTTTTTT	CASSIASGGGTGELFF
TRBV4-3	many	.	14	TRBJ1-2	TGCGCCAGCAGCCAGAGGACGGCGGAGGATGGCTACACCTTC	CASSQRTAEDGYTF
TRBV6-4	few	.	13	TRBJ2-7	TGTGCCAGCAGTGACTCGAATCTCGGCGAGCAGTACTTC	CASSDSNLGEQYF
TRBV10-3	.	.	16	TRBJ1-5	TGTGCCATCAGTGAGATACAGGACAGCAGCAATCAGCCCCAGCATTTT	CAISEIQDSSNQPQHF
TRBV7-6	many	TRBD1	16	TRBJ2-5	TGTGCCAGCAGCGACGACAGGGGGCTAGGCTCTGAGACCCAGTACTTC	CASSDDRGLGSETQYF